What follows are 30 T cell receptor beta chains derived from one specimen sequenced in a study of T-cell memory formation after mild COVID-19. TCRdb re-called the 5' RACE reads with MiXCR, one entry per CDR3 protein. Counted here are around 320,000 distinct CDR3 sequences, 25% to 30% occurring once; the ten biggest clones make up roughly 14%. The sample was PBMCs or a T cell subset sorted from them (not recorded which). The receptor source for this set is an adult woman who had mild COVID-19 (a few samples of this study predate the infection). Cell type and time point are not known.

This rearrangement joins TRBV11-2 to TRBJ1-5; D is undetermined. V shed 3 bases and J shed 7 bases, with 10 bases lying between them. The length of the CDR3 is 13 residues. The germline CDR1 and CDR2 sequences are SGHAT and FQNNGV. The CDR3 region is CASSLGRVQPQHF. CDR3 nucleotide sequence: TGTGCCAGCAGCTTGGGGAGGGTGCAGCCCCAGCATTTT.

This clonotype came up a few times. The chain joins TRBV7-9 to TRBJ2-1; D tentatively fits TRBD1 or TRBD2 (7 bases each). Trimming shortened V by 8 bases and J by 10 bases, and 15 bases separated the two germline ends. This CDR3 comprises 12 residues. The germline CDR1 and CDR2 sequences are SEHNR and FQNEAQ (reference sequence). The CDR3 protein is CASPNRGGEQFF. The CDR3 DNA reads TGTGCCAGCCCGAACAGGGGAGGGGAGCAGTTCTTC. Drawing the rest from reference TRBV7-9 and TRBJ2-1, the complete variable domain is DTGVSQNPRHKITKRGQNVTFRCDPISEHNRLYWYRQTLGQGPEFLTYFQNEAQLEKSRLLSDRFSAERPKGSFSTLEIQRTEQGDSAMYLCASPNRGGEQFFGPGTRLTVL.

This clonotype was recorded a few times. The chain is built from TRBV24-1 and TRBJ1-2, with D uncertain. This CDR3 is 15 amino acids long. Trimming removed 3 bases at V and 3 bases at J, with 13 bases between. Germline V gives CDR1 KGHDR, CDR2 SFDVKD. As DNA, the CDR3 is TGTGCCACCAGTGATGGATCGGTCGGAGACTATGGCTACACCTTC. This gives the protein CATSDGSVGDYGYTF.

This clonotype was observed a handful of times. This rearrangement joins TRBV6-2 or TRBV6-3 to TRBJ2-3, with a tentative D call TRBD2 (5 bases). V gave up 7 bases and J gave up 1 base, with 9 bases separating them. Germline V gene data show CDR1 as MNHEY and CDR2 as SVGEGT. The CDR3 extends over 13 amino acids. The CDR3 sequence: CASMDSGTDTQYF. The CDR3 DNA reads TGTGCCAGCATGGACTCGGGCACAGATACGCAGTATTTT.

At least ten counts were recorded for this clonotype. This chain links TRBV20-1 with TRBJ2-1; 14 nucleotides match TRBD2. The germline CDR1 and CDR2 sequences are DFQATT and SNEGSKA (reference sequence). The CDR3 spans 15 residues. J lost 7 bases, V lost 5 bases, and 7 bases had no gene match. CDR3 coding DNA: TGCAGTGCTCTTAGACTAGCGGGAGGGCCAAATGAGCAGTTCTTC. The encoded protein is CSALRLAGGPNEQFF.

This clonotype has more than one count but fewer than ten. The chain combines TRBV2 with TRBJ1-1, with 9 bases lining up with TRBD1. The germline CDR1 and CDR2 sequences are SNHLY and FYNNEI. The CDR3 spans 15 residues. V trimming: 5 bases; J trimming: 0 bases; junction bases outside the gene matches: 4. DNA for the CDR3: TGTGCCAGCAGTACTGGACAGGGGCTGAACACTGAAGCTTTCTTT. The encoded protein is CASSTGQGLNTEAFF.

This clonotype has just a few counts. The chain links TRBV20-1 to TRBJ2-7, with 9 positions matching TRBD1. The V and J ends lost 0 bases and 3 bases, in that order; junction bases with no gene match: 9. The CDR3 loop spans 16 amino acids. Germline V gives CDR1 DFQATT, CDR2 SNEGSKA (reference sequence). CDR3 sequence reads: CSARDVGGQGIYEQYF. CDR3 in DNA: TGCAGTGCTAGAGATGTTGGGGGACAGGGCATCTACGAGCAGTACTTC.

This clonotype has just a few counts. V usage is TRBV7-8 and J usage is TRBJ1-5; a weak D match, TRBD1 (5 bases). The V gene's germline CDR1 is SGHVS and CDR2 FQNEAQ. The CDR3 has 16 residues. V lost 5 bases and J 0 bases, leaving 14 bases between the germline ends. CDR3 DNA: TGTGCCAGCAGCCTGGGACTGATGATTAGCAATCAGCCCCAGCATTTT. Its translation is CASSLGLMISNQPQHF.

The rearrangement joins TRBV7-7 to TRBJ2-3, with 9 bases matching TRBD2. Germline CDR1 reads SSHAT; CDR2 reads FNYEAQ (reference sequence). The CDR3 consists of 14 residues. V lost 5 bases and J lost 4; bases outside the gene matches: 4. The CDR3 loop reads CASSLSGGPDTQYF. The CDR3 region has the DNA TGTGCCAGCAGCCTTAGCGGGGGCCCAGATACGCAGTATTTT. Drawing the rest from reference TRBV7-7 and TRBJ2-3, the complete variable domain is GAGVSQSPRYKVTKRGQDVTLRCDPISSHATLYWYQQALGQGPEFLTYFNYEAQPDKSGLPSDRFSAERPEGSISTLTIQRTEQRDSAMYRCASSLSGGPDTQYFGPGTRLTVL.

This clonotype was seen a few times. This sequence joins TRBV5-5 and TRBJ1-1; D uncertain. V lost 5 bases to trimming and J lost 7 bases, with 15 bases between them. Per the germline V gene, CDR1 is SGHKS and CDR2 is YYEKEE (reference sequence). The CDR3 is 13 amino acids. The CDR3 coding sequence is TGTGCCAGCAGTCAGCGACGTTGGGGTGAAGCTTTCTTT. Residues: CASSQRRWGEAFF.

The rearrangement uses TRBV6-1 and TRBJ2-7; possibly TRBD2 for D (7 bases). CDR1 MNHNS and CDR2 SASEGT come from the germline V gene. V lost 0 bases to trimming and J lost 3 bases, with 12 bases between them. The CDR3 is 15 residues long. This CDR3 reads CASSEAAGEGYEQYF. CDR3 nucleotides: TGTGCCAGCAGTGAAGCGGCAGGGGAGGGCTACGAGCAGTACTTC.

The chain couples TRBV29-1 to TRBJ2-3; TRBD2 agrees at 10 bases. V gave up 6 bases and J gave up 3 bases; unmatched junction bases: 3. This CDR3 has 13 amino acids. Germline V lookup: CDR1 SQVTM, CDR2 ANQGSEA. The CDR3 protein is CSVNSGRTDTQYF. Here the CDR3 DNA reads TGCAGCGTAAATAGCGGGAGGACAGATACGCAGTATTTT.

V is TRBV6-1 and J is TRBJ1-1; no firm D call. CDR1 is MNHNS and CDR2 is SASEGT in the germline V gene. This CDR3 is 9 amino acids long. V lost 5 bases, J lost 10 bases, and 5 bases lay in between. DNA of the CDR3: TGTGCCAGCAGTTCAGTAGCTTTCTTT. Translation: CASSSVAFF.

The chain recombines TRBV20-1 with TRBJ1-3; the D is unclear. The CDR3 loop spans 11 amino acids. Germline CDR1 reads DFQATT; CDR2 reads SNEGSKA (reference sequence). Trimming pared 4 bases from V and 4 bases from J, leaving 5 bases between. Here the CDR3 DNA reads TGCAGTGCTAACGTCGGAAACACCATATATTTT. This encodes CSANVGNTIYF.

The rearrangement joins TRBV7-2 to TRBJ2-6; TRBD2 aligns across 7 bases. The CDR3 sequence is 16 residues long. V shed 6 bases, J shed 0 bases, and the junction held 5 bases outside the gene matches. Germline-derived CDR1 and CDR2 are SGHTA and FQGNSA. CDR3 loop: CASRSGGSSGANVLTF. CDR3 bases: TGTGCCAGCAGGTCCGGGGGGAGCTCTGGGGCCAACGTCCTGACTTTC.

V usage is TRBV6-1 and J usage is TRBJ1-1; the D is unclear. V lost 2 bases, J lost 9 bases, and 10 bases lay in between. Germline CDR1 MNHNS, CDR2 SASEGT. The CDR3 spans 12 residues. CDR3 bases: TGTGCCAGCAGTGAATGGACCCGCCAAGCTTTCTTT. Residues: CASSEWTRQAFF.

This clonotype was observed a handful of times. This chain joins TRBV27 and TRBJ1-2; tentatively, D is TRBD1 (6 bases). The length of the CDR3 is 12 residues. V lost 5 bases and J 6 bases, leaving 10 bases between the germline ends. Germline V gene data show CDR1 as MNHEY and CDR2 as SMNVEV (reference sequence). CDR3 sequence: CASSIGGHGYTF. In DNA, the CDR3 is TGTGCCAGCAGTATAGGGGGGCATGGCTACACCTTC.

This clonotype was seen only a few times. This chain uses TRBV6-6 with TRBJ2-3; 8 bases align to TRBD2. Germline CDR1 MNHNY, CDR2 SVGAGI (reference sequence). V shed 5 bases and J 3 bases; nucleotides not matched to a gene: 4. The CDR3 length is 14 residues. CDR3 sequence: CASSRLAFTDTQYF. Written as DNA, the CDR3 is TGTGCCAGCAGTAGACTAGCGTTTACAGATACGCAGTATTTT.

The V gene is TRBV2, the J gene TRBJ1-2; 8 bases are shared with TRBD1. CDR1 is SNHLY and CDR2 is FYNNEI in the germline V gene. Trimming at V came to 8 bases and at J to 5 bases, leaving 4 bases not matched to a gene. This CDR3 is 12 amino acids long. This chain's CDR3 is CASPGGRYGYTF. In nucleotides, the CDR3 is TGTGCCAGCCCAGGGGGCCGGTATGGCTACACCTTC.

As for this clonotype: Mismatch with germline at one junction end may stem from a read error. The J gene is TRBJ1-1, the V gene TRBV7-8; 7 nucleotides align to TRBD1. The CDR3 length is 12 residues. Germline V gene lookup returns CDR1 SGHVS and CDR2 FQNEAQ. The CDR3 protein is CASSPSGQGGLF. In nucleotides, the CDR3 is TGTGCCAGCAGCCCTAGTGGCCAGGGGGGCCTCTTT.

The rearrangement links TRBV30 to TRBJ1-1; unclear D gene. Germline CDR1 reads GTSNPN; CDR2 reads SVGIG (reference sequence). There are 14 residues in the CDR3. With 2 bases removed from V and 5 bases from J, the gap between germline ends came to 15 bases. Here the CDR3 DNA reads TGTGCCTGGAGTCCCCTCGGGGATCCGACTGAAGCTTTCTTT. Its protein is CAWSPLGDPTEAFF.

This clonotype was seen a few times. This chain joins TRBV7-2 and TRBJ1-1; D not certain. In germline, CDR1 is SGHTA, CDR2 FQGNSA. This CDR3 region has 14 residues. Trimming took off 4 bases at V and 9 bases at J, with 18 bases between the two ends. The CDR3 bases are TGTGCCAGCAGCTCACCCCCCGACCGAACGAAAGCTTTCTTT. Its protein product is CASSSPPDRTKAFF.

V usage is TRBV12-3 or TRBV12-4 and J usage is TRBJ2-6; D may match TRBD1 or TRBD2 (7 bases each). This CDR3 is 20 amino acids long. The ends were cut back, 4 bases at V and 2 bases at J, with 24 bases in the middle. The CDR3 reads CASSSAVGGGGVTGANVLTF. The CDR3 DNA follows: TGTGCCAGCAGTTCCGCCGTGGGGGGAGGGGGCGTAACTGGGGCCAACGTCCTGACTTTC.

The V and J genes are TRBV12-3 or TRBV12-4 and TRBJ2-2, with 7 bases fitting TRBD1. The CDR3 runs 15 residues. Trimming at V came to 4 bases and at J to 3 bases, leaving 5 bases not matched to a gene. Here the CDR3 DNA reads TGTGCCAGCAGTTCCACCGGGACAGACACCGGGGAGCTGTTTTTT. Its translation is CASSSTGTDTGELFF.

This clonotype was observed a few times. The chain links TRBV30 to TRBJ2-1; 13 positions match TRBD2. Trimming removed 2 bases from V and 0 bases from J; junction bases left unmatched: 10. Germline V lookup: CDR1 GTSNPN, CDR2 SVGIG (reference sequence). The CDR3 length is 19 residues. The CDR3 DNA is TGTGCCTGGAGTATTTGGACTAGCGGGGGCCGAAGCTCCTACAATGAGCAGTTCTTC. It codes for CAWSIWTSGGRSSYNEQFF.

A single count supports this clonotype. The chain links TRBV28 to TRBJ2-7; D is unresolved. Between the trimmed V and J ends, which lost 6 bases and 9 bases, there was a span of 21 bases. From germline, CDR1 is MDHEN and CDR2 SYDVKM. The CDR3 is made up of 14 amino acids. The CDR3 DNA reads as TGTGCCAGCAGCCTGCCACCCCACACACAAGGGCAGTACTTC. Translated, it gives CASSLPPHTQGQYF.

The CDR3 is CATSDLRENNEQFF. The CDR3 nucleotides are TGTGCCACCAGTGATCTTCGGGAGAACAATGAGCAGTTCTTC. V gene TRBV24-1 combines with J gene TRBJ2-1; D might be TRBD2 (6 bases). V lost 3 bases and J lost 5, with 10 bases in between. The CDR3 extends over 14 amino acids. The germline gives CDR1 KGHDR, CDR2 SFDVKD.

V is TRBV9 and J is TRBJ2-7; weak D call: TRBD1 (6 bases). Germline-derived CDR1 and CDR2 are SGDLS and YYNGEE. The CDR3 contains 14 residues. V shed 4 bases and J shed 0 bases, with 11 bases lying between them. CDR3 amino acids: CASSTDRSSYEQYF. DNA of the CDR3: TGTGCCAGCAGCACGGACAGAAGCTCCTACGAGCAGTACTTC.

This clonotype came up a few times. The CDR3 sequence is CASSQGGVSEAFF. CDR3 DNA sequence: TGCGCCAGCAGCCAAGGAGGAGTGAGTGAAGCTTTCTTT. The rearrangement links TRBV4-1 to TRBJ1-1, with D uncertain. The CDR3 loop spans 13 amino acids. V shed 1 base and J shed 7 bases, with 10 bases lying between them. Looked up from germline, CDR1 is MGHRA and CDR2 is YSYEKL.

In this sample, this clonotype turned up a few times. The CDR3 reads CASRLRNSYEQYF. The CDR3 DNA reads TGTGCCAGCCGACTCAGGAACTCCTACGAGCAGTACTTC. The V call is TRBV12-3 or TRBV12-4, the J call TRBJ2-7; D is undetermined. The CDR3 extends over 13 amino acids. Between the trimmed V and J ends, which lost 8 bases and 0 bases, there was a span of 11 bases.